These 30 T cell receptor beta chains were sequenced from one sample in a study of technical replicates of blood from a few donors. Repertoires were generated with immunoSEQ multiplex PCR, while TCRdb's copy carries only in-frame clones and drops some. The data hold some 83,000 clones, with 93% observed a single time. Source material: T cells isolated from PBMCs. The origin of the receptors is a human donor in good health.

The CDR3 loop is CAWSVTGDSRTNEKLFF. In DNA form, the CDR3 reads TGTGCCTGGAGTGTAACAGGGGATTCGAGGACTAATGAAAAACTGTTTTTT. V is TRBV30 and J is TRBJ1-4; 7 nucleotides line up with TRBD1. Unmatched junction bases numbered 9, after V lost 0 bases and J lost 2 bases. Germline V gene sequence: CDR1 GTSNPN, CDR2 SVGIG (reference sequence). The CDR3 is 17 amino acids.

The rearrangement uses TRBV12-5 and TRBJ2-1, with a weak D call TRBD2 (7 bases). Trimming left V 1 base short and J 4 bases short, with 14 bases between. Germline CDR1 LGHNT, CDR2 FRNRAP. The CDR3 consists of 16 residues. The DNA of the CDR3 is TGTGCTAGTGGTTTGGGAGCGGGAAGGGGGTACAATGAGCAGTTCTTC. This translates into CASGLGAGRGYNEQFF.

The rearrangement uses TRBV9 and TRBJ1-2; TRBD1 might be the D (6 bases). Germline values: CDR1 SGDLS, CDR2 YYNGEE. Trimming cost V 4 bases and J 8 bases, with 18 bases left between them. The CDR3 has 14 residues. The CDR3 coding sequence is TGTGCCAGCAGCATGGGGGGGCTGGCGGAAGGCTACACCTTC. This sequence encodes CASSMGGLAEGYTF.

V usage is TRBV7-9 and J usage is TRBJ2-2; D remains unclear. Trimming stripped 5 bases from V and 5 bases from J, with 15 bases between. Germline lookup yields CDR1 SEHNR and CDR2 FQNEAQ (reference sequence). The CDR3 spans 15 residues. The CDR3 sequence: CASSLKEEKTGELFF. CDR3 nucleotides: TGTGCCAGCAGCCTAAAAGAGGAAAAAACCGGGGAGCTGTTTTTT.

The chain employs TRBV5-6 and TRBJ1-2; no clear D. Germline loops: CDR1 SGHDT, CDR2 YYEEEE. The CDR3 is made up of 15 amino acids. V was pared by 0 bases and J by 6 bases, with 15 bases between. Written as DNA, the CDR3 is TGTGCCAGCAGCTTGGGGTTGGTACATAAAAATGGCTACACCTTC. This sequence encodes CASSLGLVHKNGYTF.

J is TRBJ1-3 and V is TRBV27; 12 nucleotides align to TRBD1. Germline trimming cut 7 bases from V and 2 bases from J; bases unmatched to any gene: 3. The CDR3 runs to 15 residues. Germline CDR1 and CDR2: MNHEY and SMNVEV (reference sequence). The CDR3 here is CASKGQGAAGNTIYF. In DNA, the CDR3 is TGTGCCAGCAAGGGACAGGGGGCGGCTGGAAACACCATATATTTT.

The rearrangement joins TRBV7-2 to TRBJ2-7; possibly TRBD2 for D (5 bases). The CDR3 runs 14 residues. Germline V gene sequence: CDR1 SGHTA, CDR2 FQGNSA. V was shortened by 2 bases and J by 2 bases, with 10 bases between the two germline ends. The CDR3 bases are TGTGCCAGCAGCTTATCCAGCGGTACCTACGAGCAGTACTTC. Its protein product is CASSLSSGTYEQYF.

This chain uses TRBV11-2 with TRBJ2-7; D perhaps matches TRBD2 (6 bases). With 3 bases removed from V and 1 base from J, the gap between germline ends came to 13 bases. This CDR3 contains 15 residues. Germline V gene sequence: CDR1 SGHAT, CDR2 FQNNGV. Here the CDR3 DNA reads TGTGCCAGCAGCTTGGGGGGAGGAAGGTCCTACGAGCAGTACTTC. Amino acids: CASSLGGGRSYEQYF.

This chain joins TRBV10-1 and TRBJ2-5; 7 positions agree with TRBD1. Germline loops: CDR1 WNHNN, CDR2 SYGVQD (reference sequence). The V and J ends lost 7 bases and 4 bases, in that order; junction bases with no gene match: 9. The CDR3 sequence is 14 residues long. The chain's CDR3 is CASIDRVEGETQYF. Here the CDR3 DNA reads TGCGCCAGCATCGACAGGGTTGAAGGAGAGACCCAGTACTTC.

The chain combines TRBV19 with TRBJ2-1; D not certain. CDR1 LNHDA and CDR2 SQIVND come from the germline V gene (reference sequence). Trimming removed 10 bases at V and 3 bases at J, with 7 bases between. The CDR3 totals 11 residues. The CDR3 DNA follows: TGTGCCACCGGAGACTACAATGAGCAGTTCTTC. This sequence encodes CATGDYNEQFF.

This rearrangement joins TRBV19 to TRBJ1-1; perhaps TRBD1 as D (5 bases). The CDR3 has 12 amino acids. Germline lookup yields CDR1 LNHDA and CDR2 SQIVND (reference sequence). V was cut by 4 bases and J by 2 bases, with 5 bases left in between. DNA for the CDR3: TGTGCCAGTAGTAGGACAAACACTGAAGCTTTCTTT. Protein product: CASSRTNTEAFF.

The gene calls are TRBV9 and TRBJ1-2; D may be TRBD1 (5 bases). Per germline, CDR1 SGDLS and CDR2 YYNGEE. The ends were cut back, 3 bases at V and 0 bases at J, with 15 bases in the middle. The CDR3 is made up of 16 amino acids. The CDR3 DNA is TGTGCCAGCAGCGGGTCGTTAATCAGGGCTAACTATGGCTACACCTTC. Its translation is CASSGSLIRANYGYTF.

Only one count was recorded for this clone. The chain employs TRBV27 and TRBJ2-5, with 8 bases identical to TRBD1. Germline CDR1 and CDR2: MNHEY and SMNVEV (reference sequence). After removal of 3 bases from V and 3 bases from J, the junction contained 6 bases not matched to a gene. The CDR3 is 15 amino acids. The CDR3 nucleotides read TGTGCCAGCAGTTTTTGGGGACAGGTGGAAGAGACCCAGTACTTC. Translation gives CASSFWGQVEETQYF.

The gene calls are TRBV9 and TRBJ2-7; no clear D gene. The V end was cut by 4 bases, the J end by 4 bases, with 15 bases between. CDR1 SGDLS and CDR2 YYNGEE come from the germline V gene. This CDR3 spans 14 amino acids. The CDR3 is CASSTESGEYEQYF. In nucleotides, the CDR3 is TGTGCCAGCAGCACCGAGAGTGGAGAATACGAGCAGTACTTC.

V and J are TRBV28 and TRBJ2-7; 8 nucleotides match TRBD1. CDR3 length equals 15 residues. The germline V gene has CDR1 MDHEN and CDR2 SYDVKM. Germline trimming cut 3 bases from V and 6 bases from J; bases unmatched to any gene: 10. CDR3 in DNA: TGTGCCAGCAGTTTCTCCGGACAGGGAGATCTCGAGCAGTACTTC. Its translation is CASSFSGQGDLEQYF.

V and J are TRBV13 and TRBJ2-7, with TRBD2 as a possible D gene (5 bases). Germline V gene data show CDR1 as PRHDT and CDR2 as FYEKMQ (reference sequence). The CDR3 runs 15 residues. The germline V and J ends were trimmed by 5 bases and 0 bases, with 14 bases remaining between them. The CDR3 protein is CASSPQGSGSYEQYF. For the CDR3, the DNA is TGTGCCAGCAGCCCACAAGGCAGCGGCTCCTACGAGCAGTACTTC.

This chain links TRBV11-2 with TRBJ1-2; TRBD1 is a possible D gene (5 bases). This CDR3 region has 14 residues. Deletions cut 1 base from V and 7 bases from J, with 13 bases between. Germline values: CDR1 SGHAT, CDR2 FQNNGV. The CDR3 reads CASSLGLGRGGYTF. Here the CDR3 DNA reads TGTGCCAGCAGCTTAGGGTTGGGGAGGGGTGGCTACACCTTC.

The chain carries TRBV13 and TRBJ2-7, with TRBD2 as a possible D gene (5 bases). Germline-derived CDR1 and CDR2 are PRHDT and FYEKMQ (reference sequence). Trimming cost V 4 bases and J 6 bases, with 16 bases left between them. CDR3 length: 14 amino acids. CDR3 in amino acids: CASSSSGSSGEQYF. Written as DNA, the CDR3 is TGTGCCAGCAGCTCGAGTGGTAGCAGCGGCGAGCAGTACTTC.

The chain employs TRBV28 and TRBJ2-5; TRBD1 matches 9 bases. Germline CDR1 and CDR2: MDHEN and SYDVKM. The CDR3 has 16 residues. The trim removed 7 bases at V and 8 bases at J, leaving 17 bases unmatched. CDR3 residues: CASTGDWDRVAGTQYF. As DNA, the CDR3 is TGTGCCAGCACGGGGGATTGGGACAGGGTTGCGGGCACCCAGTACTTC.

V and J are TRBV6-1 and TRBJ1-1; D might be TRBD1 (6 bases). V lost 6 bases to trimming and J lost 1 base, with 12 bases between them. The CDR3 is made up of 14 amino acids. CDR1 is MNHNS and CDR2 is SASEGT in the germline V gene. The CDR3 loop is CASSYRDGNTEAFF. CDR3 in DNA: TGTGCCAGCAGCTACAGGGACGGGAACACTGAAGCTTTCTTT.

The chain recombines TRBV28 with TRBJ2-7; D is ambiguous. The V and J ends lost 5 bases and 4 bases respectively, with 6 bases between them. Germline loops: CDR1 MDHEN, CDR2 SYDVKM. The CDR3 contains 11 residues. The CDR3 region has the DNA TGTGCCAGCAGTAAACTATACGAGCAGTACTTC. Its translation: CASSKLYEQYF.

The CDR3 nucleotides are TGCAGCGTTGTCGGCGGAGGGGAGCAGTACTTC. It translates to CSVVGGGEQYF. The chain is built from TRBV29-1 and TRBJ2-7; D perhaps matches TRBD2 (6 bases). This CDR3 is 11 amino acids long. The V gene's germline CDR1 is SQVTM and CDR2 ANQGSEA. V was shortened by 4 bases and J by 7 bases, with 11 bases between the two germline ends.

CDR3 protein: CASSVRDITYEQYF. The CDR3 region has the DNA TGTGCCAGCAGTGTCCGGGACATAACCTACGAGCAGTACTTC. The chain links TRBV28 to TRBJ2-7; D is perhaps TRBD1 (6 bases). The V gene's germline CDR1 is MDHEN and CDR2 SYDVKM. This CDR3 region has 14 residues. V lost 5 bases to trimming and J lost 2 bases, with 13 bases between them.

The chain is built from TRBV30 and TRBJ2-1; D not resolved. Germline loops: CDR1 GTSNPN, CDR2 SVGIG (reference sequence). Trimming cost V 4 bases and J 2 bases, with 6 bases left between them. This CDR3 is 12 amino acids long. CDR3 DNA sequence: TGTGCCTGGAAACGGGCCTACAATGAGCAGTTCTTC. Protein: CAWKRAYNEQFF. The full variable domain, completed using reference TRBV30 and TRBJ2-1, is SQTIHQWPATLVQPVGSPLSLECTVEGTSNPNLYWYRQAAGRGLQLLFYSVGIGQISSEVPQNLSASRPQDRQFILSSKKLLLSDSGFYLCAWKRAYNEQFFGPGTRLTVL.

The CDR3 DNA reads as TGTGCCAGCTCACCAGTCATGAACACTGAAGCTTTCTTT. It codes for CASSPVMNTEAFF. This chain connects TRBV18 to TRBJ1-1; D gene unclear. CDR1 is KGHSH, CDR2 LQKENI, per germline. V was pared by 2 bases and J by 0 bases, with 4 bases between. The length of the CDR3 is 13 residues.

The chain carries TRBV29-1 and TRBJ1-1, with 8 positions matching TRBD1. The CDR3 consists of 13 residues. Trimming at V came to 6 bases and at J to 3 bases, leaving 6 bases not matched to a gene. Germline-derived CDR1 and CDR2 are SQVTM and ANQGSEA. CDR3 amino acids: CSVRTGWDTEAFF. The CDR3 nucleotides read TGCAGCGTGAGGACAGGGTGGGACACTGAAGCTTTCTTT.

V gene TRBV7-2 combines with J gene TRBJ2-7; D not certain. The CDR3 is 13 amino acids. Trimming shortened V by 4 bases and J by 5 bases, and 12 bases separated the two germline ends. Germline CDR1 reads SGHTA; CDR2 reads FQGNSA. The CDR3 DNA sequence: TGTGCCAGCAGCTCACTTCGGTTCGACGAGCAGTACTTC. It encodes CASSSLRFDEQYF.

The chain couples TRBV6-5 to TRBJ1-2, with TRBD1 matching 7 bases. The CDR3 runs to 15 residues. CDR1 and CDR2 (germline): MNHEY, SVGAGI. The trim removed 2 bases at V and 6 bases at J, leaving 9 bases unmatched. The CDR3 DNA reads TGTGCCAGCAGTTACCAAAGACAGGGTTTGGATGGCTACACCTTC. Residues: CASSYQRQGLDGYTF.

A single count supports this clone. The chain employs TRBV28 and TRBJ2-1; TRBD2 matches 9 bases. The germline CDR1 and CDR2 sequences are MDHEN and SYDVKM. The CDR3 has 18 amino acids. J gave up 1 base and V 2 bases, and 9 bases lay outside the gene matches. The CDR3 nucleotides read TGTGCCAGCAGTTTACTTGGTGCGGGAGGGGGGTCCTACAATGAGCAGTTCTTC. It yields the protein CASSLLGAGGGSYNEQFF.

This clone appeared once. This chain joins TRBV21-1 and TRBJ2-7; TRBD1, the table's D call, was not compared with the DNA. TRBV21-1 is recorded as a pseudogene. This CDR3 is 18 amino acids long. The CDR3 DNA is TGTGCCAGCAGCAAAGGACTACCCGGGACAGGGCAATCCTACGAGCAGTACTTC. It yields the protein CASSKGLPGTGQSYEQYF.